The 26 T cell receptor beta chains given below trace back to one sample, sequenced in a study of control samples from healthy donors and cancer patients. Sequenced by immunoSEQ multiplex PCR; TCRdb stores in-frame clones only, minus some. The profile shows about 190,000 clones, about 90% of them singletons. Sequenced sample: blood. The receptors come from a man between 25 and 39 years old in good health.

V usage is TRBV7-8 and J usage is TRBJ1-3; D might be TRBD1 (5 bases). Germline V lookup: CDR1 SGHVS, CDR2 FQNEAQ. This CDR3 region has 15 residues. V lost 4 bases to trimming and J lost 6 bases, with 16 bases between them. CDR3 nucleotide sequence: TGTGCCAGCAGCTCAGGGCCGCTGGTGGAAAACACCATATATTTT. Protein: CASSSGPLVENTIYF.

The chain carries TRBV7-9 and TRBJ2-1; no firm D call. Trimming took 5 bases from V and 3 from J, leaving 17 bases between them. Germline CDR1 and CDR2: SEHNR and FQNEAQ (reference sequence). The CDR3 consists of 16 residues. Here the CDR3 reads CASSPRGSQDYNEQFF. The CDR3 region has the DNA TGTGCCAGCAGCCCTCGTGGATCGCAGGACTACAATGAGCAGTTCTTC.

J is TRBJ2-3 and V is TRBV2; 11 bases fit TRBD1. This CDR3 contains 15 residues. CDR1 and CDR2 (germline): SNHLY, FYNNEI. The V and J ends lost 3 bases and 8 bases, in that order; junction bases with no gene match: 7. The CDR3: CASSDNGQGAATQYF. Here the CDR3 DNA reads TGTGCCAGCAGTGACAATGGACAGGGGGCGGCTACGCAGTATTTT. Complete variable domain (other parts from reference TRBV2 and TRBJ2-3): EPEVTQTPSHQVTQMGQEVILRCVPISNHLYFYWYRQILGQKVEFLVSFYNNEISEKSEIFDDQFSVERPDGSNFTLKIRSTKLEDSAMYFCASSDNGQGAATQYFGPGTRLTVL.

The chain links TRBV30 to TRBJ1-6; the match to TRBD1 covers 8 bases. CDR1 and CDR2 (germline): GTSNPN, SVGIG (reference sequence). CDR3 length equals 15 residues. Trimming at V came to 0 bases and at J to 8 bases, leaving 6 bases not matched to a gene. The CDR3 nucleotides read TGTGCCTGGAGTGTTGGGCAGGGGGCGGATTCACCCCTCCACTTT. Its protein product is CAWSVGQGADSPLHF.

This chain uses TRBV19 with TRBJ2-4; 7 bases are shared with TRBD2. Trimming took 4 bases from V and 8 from J; bases not matched to a gene: 2. Germline CDR1 is LNHDA and CDR2 is SQIVND (reference sequence). CDR3 length: 12 amino acids. The CDR3 nucleotides read TGTGCCAGTAGTAGGGACTATTACATTCAGTACTTC. Translation gives CASSRDYYIQYF.

The chain has TRBV5-4 and TRBJ2-3, with D possibly matching TRBD1 (5 bases). V was pared by 0 bases and J by 1 base, with 9 bases between. Germline-derived CDR1 and CDR2 are SGHNT and YYREEE (reference sequence). The CDR3 totals 15 residues. CDR3 coding DNA: TGTGCCAGCAGCTTGGGTGGGGCGGGCACAGATACGCAGTATTTT. Its translation is CASSLGGAGTDTQYF.

The rearrangement uses TRBV29-1 and TRBJ2-1; D is unresolved. Germline CDR1 SQVTM, CDR2 ANQGSEA. The CDR3 runs to 12 residues. V was pared by 7 bases and J by 7 bases, with 14 bases between. CDR3 loop: CSARTSPNEQFF. The CDR3 region has the DNA TGCAGCGCCCGGACCAGCCCTAATGAGCAGTTCTTC.

The chain combines TRBV27 with TRBJ1-1; D is unresolved. The CDR3 sequence is 13 residues long. V lost 6 bases to trimming and J lost 7 bases, with 15 bases between them. From germline, CDR1 is MNHEY and CDR2 SMNVEV (reference sequence). CDR3 in amino acids: CASRLGWAGEAFF. CDR3 nucleotide sequence: TGTGCCAGCAGATTAGGGTGGGCAGGTGAAGCTTTCTTT.

The chain has TRBV15 and TRBJ2-2; a possible D gene is TRBD1 (6 bases). This CDR3 has 16 residues. V was pared by 0 bases and J by 4 bases, with 12 bases between. Germline V gene sequence: CDR1 LNHNV, CDR2 YYDKDF (reference sequence). The CDR3 DNA follows: TGTGCCACCAGCAGAGAGGCCAGGGGACCCACCGGGGAGCTGTTTTTT. This codes for CATSREARGPTGELFF.

This chain links TRBV6-5 with TRBJ1-3, with 7 nucleotides matching TRBD1. Germline CDR1 and CDR2: MNHEY and SVGAGI. V lost 2 bases and J lost 4; bases outside the gene matches: 5. The CDR3 loop spans 15 amino acids. The CDR3 sequence is CASSYSRGSGNTIYF. CDR3 coding DNA: TGTGCCAGCAGTTACAGCAGGGGGTCAGGAAACACCATATATTTT.

The chain joins TRBV6-1 to TRBJ2-7; D might be TRBD1 (6 bases). Trimming shortened V by 2 bases and J by 7 bases, and 9 bases separated the two germline ends. Germline V gene data show CDR1 as MNHNS and CDR2 as SASEGT. The CDR3 is 12 residues long. DNA of the CDR3: TGTGCCAGCAGTGAATCAGGGACAGAGCAGTACTTC. The encoded protein is CASSESGTEQYF.

The rearrangement uses TRBV24-1 and TRBJ2-1; D could derive from TRBD1 or TRBD2 (7 bases each). Germline lookup yields CDR1 KGHDR and CDR2 SFDVKD. There are 15 residues in the CDR3. Trimming pared 3 bases from V and 8 bases from J, leaving 16 bases between. CDR3 protein: CATSDPQGGYDEQFF. The CDR3 DNA reads TGTGCCACCAGTGATCCGCAGGGGGGGTACGATGAGCAGTTCTTC.

This chain connects TRBV27 to TRBJ2-4; no definite D call. In germline, CDR1 is MNHEY, CDR2 SMNVEV (reference sequence). This CDR3 has 13 residues. V was cut by 5 bases and J by 0 bases, with 5 bases left in between. DNA for the CDR3: TGTGCCAGCAGTCCAAGAGCCAAAAACATTCAGTACTTC. It translates to CASSPRAKNIQYF.

This clone was seen a single time. The chain joins TRBV5-1 to TRBJ1-2, with D unclear. The CDR3 is 13 amino acids. The ends were cut back, 0 bases at V and 3 bases at J, with 6 bases in the middle. The germline gives CDR1 SGHRS, CDR2 YFSETQ. CDR3 sequence (DNA): TGCGCCAGCAGCTTGGCCGGGGACTATGGCTACACCTTC. Translating it yields CASSLAGDYGYTF. The full variable domain, in which reference TRBV5-1 and TRBJ1-2 provide the parts outside the CDR3, is KAGVTQTPRYLIKTRGQQVTLSCSPISGHRSVSWYQQTPGQGLQFLFEYFSETQRNKGNFPGRFSGRQFSNSRSEMNVSTLELGDSALYLCASSLAGDYGYTFGSGTRLTVV.

The rearrangement joins TRBV30 to TRBJ1-6, with D perhaps matching TRBD1 (5 bases). V was clipped by 2 bases and J by 7 bases, with 12 bases between them. Per germline, CDR1 GTSNPN and CDR2 SVGIG (reference sequence). The CDR3 sequence is 14 residues long. The CDR3 DNA reads TGTGCCTGGAGTCTGGGGGGGTCCAATTCACCCCTCCACTTT. As protein: CAWSLGGSNSPLHF.

The genes are TRBV5-1 and TRBJ2-1; D not resolved. The CDR3 has 14 residues. The V end lost 0 bases, the J end lost 4 bases, and 8 bases lay between the germline ends. CDR1 SGHRS and CDR2 YFSETQ come from the germline V gene. The CDR3 DNA sequence: TGCGCCAGCAGCTTGGCCTTTAAGTACAATGAGCAGTTCTTC. It encodes CASSLAFKYNEQFF. The full variable domain, rest sourced from reference TRBV5-1 and TRBJ2-1, is KAGVTQTPRYLIKTRGQQVTLSCSPISGHRSVSWYQQTPGQGLQFLFEYFSETQRNKGNFPGRFSGRQFSNSRSEMNVSTLELGDSALYLCASSLAFKYNEQFFGPGTRLTVL.

The CDR3 spells CASSPGGLTNYGYTF. DNA of the CDR3: TGTGCCAGCAGCCCCGGGGGACTCACTAACTATGGCTACACCTTC. This rearrangement joins TRBV7-9 to TRBJ1-2; D perhaps matches TRBD1 (5 bases). The CDR3 spans 15 residues. Between the trimmed V and J ends, which lost 5 bases and 0 bases, there was a span of 13 bases. Germline V gene data show CDR1 as SEHNR and CDR2 as FQNEAQ (reference sequence).

The V gene is TRBV12-5, the J gene TRBJ1-5; D remains unclear. The CDR3 has 17 amino acids. The V end lost 0 bases, the J end lost 1 base, and 13 bases lay between the germline ends. Germline CDR1 LGHNT, CDR2 FRNRAP. The DNA of the CDR3 is TGTGCTAGTGGTTTGGTTACCGTTGGGAGGAGCAATCAGCCCCAGCATTTT. It is translated as CASGLVTVGRSNQPQHF.

V usage is TRBV11-2 and J usage is TRBJ1-3; D perhaps matches TRBD1 (5 bases). Trimming took off 5 bases at V and 6 bases at J, with 20 bases between the two ends. Germline CDR1 and CDR2: SGHAT and FQNNGV. The length of the CDR3 is 16 residues. CDR3 sequence (DNA): TGTGCCAGCAGCGCAAGAGCCCCGGGACGGATAAACACCATATATTTT. This encodes CASSARAPGRINTIYF.

This clone has a handful of counts. This chain joins TRBV19 and TRBJ1-5; a possible D gene is TRBD1 (5 bases). From germline, CDR1 is LNHDA and CDR2 SQIVND (reference sequence). The CDR3 covers 14 residues. The V end lost 4 bases, the J end lost 5 bases, and 12 bases lay between the germline ends. The CDR3 here is CASSNWDWHQPQHF. Here the CDR3 DNA reads TGTGCCAGTAGTAATTGGGACTGGCATCAGCCCCAGCATTTT.

This chain connects TRBV18 to TRBJ1-1, with D unclear. V lost 1 base, J lost 10 bases, and 16 bases lay in between. CDR1 KGHSH and CDR2 LQKENI come from the germline V gene. The CDR3 extends over 14 amino acids. DNA for the CDR3: TGTGCCAGCTCACCACAATACGGGAAGGGAGGAGCTTTCTTT. Translating gives CASSPQYGKGGAFF.

V is TRBV6-6 and J is TRBJ2-7, with 10 bases matching TRBD2. V gave up 5 bases and J gave up 7 bases; unmatched junction bases: 14. CDR1 and CDR2 (germline): MNHNY, SVGAGI (reference sequence). This CDR3 is 16 amino acids long. The CDR3 coding sequence is TGTGCCAGCAGTCCCCCCAAGCGGGGGGGCCGGGAGGAGCAGTACTTC. It specifies CASSPPKRGGREEQYF.

The chain carries TRBV7-9 and TRBJ1-6; D perhaps matches TRBD1 (5 bases). V dropped 3 bases and J dropped 10 bases, with 13 bases sitting between them. Looked up from germline, CDR1 is SEHNR and CDR2 is FQNEAQ (reference sequence). There are 14 residues in the CDR3. The CDR3 here is CASSLGDVRSPLHF. The CDR3 DNA reads as TGTGCCAGCAGCTTGGGGGACGTTCGGTCACCCCTCCACTTT.

The chain carries TRBV5-6 and TRBJ2-5, with 7 bases fitting TRBD1. V shed 5 bases and J 4 bases; nucleotides not matched to a gene: 8. The germline V gene encodes CDR1 SGHDT and CDR2 YYEEEE. The CDR3 covers 14 residues. The CDR3 region is CASSGRDRGETQYF. The CDR3 DNA reads as TGTGCCAGCAGTGGCCGGGACAGAGGAGAGACCCAGTACTTC.

This chain links TRBV3-1 (or the pseudogene TRBV3-2) with TRBJ2-3; the match to TRBD2 covers 9 bases. The V and J ends lost 1 base and 7 bases, in that order; junction bases with no gene match: 9. The CDR3 is 16 amino acids. Germline CDR1 LGHDT, CDR2 YNNKEL (reference sequence). The CDR3 sequence: CASSQAGGGGPNTQYF. CDR3 DNA: TGTGCCAGCAGCCAAGCTGGCGGGGGGGGCCCGAATACGCAGTATTTT.

V is TRBV19 and J is TRBJ1-6, with unresolved D. V lost 7 bases and J lost 3, with 13 bases in between. Per the germline V gene, CDR1 is LNHDA and CDR2 is SQIVND (reference sequence). This CDR3 spans 15 amino acids. CDR3 DNA: TGTGCCAGTAACCGATGGAGCAGCTATAATTCACCCCTCCACTTT. Its protein is CASNRWSSYNSPLHF.